The 19 T cell receptor beta chains below were found in one sample sequenced in a study of cytomegalovirus exposure and HLA in healthy donors. PCR amplification relied on 60 Vbeta primers (plus 13 Jbeta primers). Data came from immunoSEQ multiplex PCR; TCRdb stores just in-frame clones and leaves some out. Among about 190,000 clones listed, approximately 80% were seen once. Sequences were obtained from PBMCs. The origin of the receptors is a woman younger than 45 in good health and CMV-seropositive.

V and J are TRBV28 and TRBJ1-5; TRBD1 agrees at 8 bases. The CDR3 contains 15 residues. V shed 3 bases and J 6 bases; nucleotides not matched to a gene: 7. The germline V gene has CDR1 MDHEN and CDR2 SYDVKM. CDR3 sequence reads: CASSFGQGDGQPQHF. CDR3 nucleotides: TGTGCCAGCAGTTTTGGACAGGGAGACGGTCAGCCCCAGCATTTT.

This sequence joins TRBV5-5 and TRBJ2-1, with 7 bases aligning to TRBD2. V gave up 6 bases and J gave up 6 bases; unmatched junction bases: 9. Germline-derived CDR1 and CDR2 are SGHKS and YYEKEE (reference sequence). The CDR3 has 14 amino acids. CDR3 sequence reads: CASTGAAGFNEQFF. The CDR3 coding sequence is TGTGCCAGCACCGGCGCAGCGGGATTCAATGAGCAGTTCTTC.

CDR3 sequence: CASSPGTGGADTQYF. The CDR3 DNA reads as TGCGCCAGCAGCCCCGGGACAGGAGGGGCAGATACGCAGTATTTT. The rearrangement joins TRBV5-1 to TRBJ2-3; 8 nucleotides match TRBD1. Germline assignment: CDR1 SGHRS and CDR2 YFSETQ. CDR3 size: 15 residues. V was pared by 4 bases and J by 4 bases, with 8 bases of the junction left unmatched.

The CDR3 sequence is CASSQKGLAGGYYEQYF. The CDR3 DNA follows: TGTGCCAGCAGTCAAAAGGGACTAGCGGGAGGGTACTACGAGCAGTACTTC. The chain is built from TRBV27 and TRBJ2-7; 16 nucleotides match TRBD2. V was clipped by 5 bases and J by 3 bases; unmatched bases: 7. Per germline, CDR1 MNHEY and CDR2 SMNVEV (reference sequence). CDR3 length equals 17 residues.

The rearrangement links TRBV5-5 to TRBJ1-2, with 7 bases matching TRBD1. CDR1 and CDR2 from the germline V gene are SGHKS and YYEKEE (reference sequence). The V and J ends lost 3 bases and 2 bases, in that order; junction bases with no gene match: 1. The CDR3 has 13 amino acids. The CDR3 spells CASSSQGNYGYTF. The DNA for the CDR3 is TGTGCCAGCAGCTCACAGGGGAACTATGGCTACACCTTC.

The chain links TRBV9 to TRBJ1-6; 8 nucleotides match TRBD1. V lost 2 bases and J lost 7; bases outside the gene matches: 2. The germline V gene encodes CDR1 SGDLS and CDR2 YYNGEE. The CDR3 contains 14 residues. The CDR3 is CASSVGQGNSPLHF. The CDR3 DNA is TGTGCCAGCAGCGTTGGACAGGGAAATTCACCCCTCCACTTT.

The chain is built from TRBV7-8 and TRBJ2-5; maybe TRBD2 (6 bases). The CDR3 runs 15 residues. The V and J ends lost 5 bases and 5 bases respectively, with 18 bases between them. CDR1 is SGHVS, CDR2 FQNEAQ, per germline. CDR3 amino acids: CASSATRLGGETQYF. CDR3 bases: TGTGCCAGCAGCGCCACTAGACTCGGAGGGGAGACCCAGTACTTC.

This clone turned up a few times. The V call is TRBV9, the J call TRBJ1-3, with a weak D call TRBD1 (5 bases). The V gene's germline CDR1 is SGDLS and CDR2 YYNGEE. The V and J ends lost 3 bases and 0 bases respectively, with 10 bases between them. CDR3 length: 15 residues. The CDR3 DNA reads as TGTGCCAGCAGCGGGGGCACCAGCTCTGGAAACACCATATATTTT. Protein sequence: CASSGGTSSGNTIYF.

The chain joins TRBV7-3 to TRBJ2-2; 9 bases map to TRBD1. Germline CDR1 SGHTA, CDR2 FQGTGA. Losses at the gene ends were 5 bases for V and 8 bases for J; bases not matched to a gene: 9. This CDR3 is 15 amino acids long. The CDR3 sequence: CASSRDRADAGELFF. CDR3 in DNA: TGTGCCAGCAGCCGGGACAGGGCGGATGCAGGGGAGCTGTTTTTT.

The rearrangement links TRBV19 to TRBJ1-1; TRBD1 matches 7 bases. V lost 2 bases to trimming and J lost 1 base; unmatched junction nucleotides: 4. The CDR3 is 15 residues long. The germline CDR1 and CDR2 sequences are LNHDA and SQIVND (reference sequence). The CDR3 bases are TGTGCCAGTAGTATATGGGGACAGACGAACACTGAAGCTTTCTTT. It is translated as CASSIWGQTNTEAFF.

DNA of the CDR3: TGTGCCATCAGTGAGCGACAGTGGGCTTTCTCTGGAAACACCATATATTTT. This translates into CAISERQWAFSGNTIYF. This sequence joins TRBV10-3 and TRBJ1-3, with D tentatively TRBD1 (5 bases). CDR1 is ENHRY, CDR2 SYGVKD, per germline. CDR3 length: 17 residues. V lost 2 bases to trimming and J lost 0 bases, with 14 bases between them.

The rearrangement uses TRBV5-8 and TRBJ2-5, with D hard to call. Trimming left V 0 bases short and J 5 bases short, with 8 bases between. Germline V CDR1 and CDR2: SGHTS, YDEGEE. This CDR3 is 13 amino acids long. DNA of the CDR3: TGTGCCAGCAGCTTGGCCAGTAGCGAGACCCAGTACTTC. It yields the protein CASSLASSETQYF.

The chain employs TRBV5-1 and TRBJ2-3; 10 bases agree with TRBD2. The V gene end was trimmed by 4 bases and the J gene end by 2 bases; junction bases not matched to a gene: 7. CDR3 length equals 16 residues. The germline V gene has CDR1 SGHRS and CDR2 YFSETQ. The CDR3, as DNA: TGCGCCAGCAGCCACAAGCGGGGGGGCCTCACAGATACGCAGTATTTT. Protein: CASSHKRGGLTDTQYF. Full variable domain (outside the CDR3, taken from reference TRBV5-1 and TRBJ2-3): KAGVTQTPRYLIKTRGQQVTLSCSPISGHRSVSWYQQTPGQGLQFLFEYFSETQRNKGNFPGRFSGRQFSNSRSEMNVSTLELGDSALYLCASSHKRGGLTDTQYFGPGTRLTVL.

The rearrangement uses TRBV18 and TRBJ1-3, with TRBD1 matching over 7 bases. The ends lost 1 base at V and 4 bases at J; junction bases unmatched: 10. This CDR3 region has 17 residues. Germline lookup yields CDR1 KGHSH and CDR2 LQKENI. For the CDR3, the DNA is TGTGCCAGCTCACCACTTAACATTCCGGGACAGGGAAACACCATATATTTT. This encodes CASSPLNIPGQGNTIYF.

This chain links TRBV28 with TRBJ1-1; tentatively, D is TRBD1 (6 bases). Trimming removed 2 bases from V and 0 bases from J, with 7 bases in between. The CDR3 covers 14 residues. Per the germline V gene, CDR1 is MDHEN and CDR2 is SYDVKM. CDR3 sequence: CASSLGGMNTEAFF. The DNA of the CDR3 is TGTGCCAGCAGTTTAGGGGGCATGAACACTGAAGCTTTCTTT.

The J gene is TRBJ2-1, the V gene TRBV5-1; 10 bases fit TRBD2. The germline V gene has CDR1 SGHRS and CDR2 YFSETQ. This CDR3 comprises 14 residues. The J segment lost 4 bases and the V segment lost 4 bases, leaving 2 bases of the junction unmatched. CDR3 loop: CASSLAGEYNEQFF. CDR3 nucleotides: TGCGCCAGCAGCCTAGCGGGGGAGTACAATGAGCAGTTCTTC. The complete variable domain, with remaining parts taken from reference TRBV5-1 and TRBJ2-1, reads KAGVTQTPRYLIKTRGQQVTLSCSPISGHRSVSWYQQTPGQGLQFLFEYFSETQRNKGNFPGRFSGRQFSNSRSEMNVSTLELGDSALYLCASSLAGEYNEQFFGPGTRLTVL.

In nucleotides, the CDR3 is TGTGCCACCGGTACCAGTGGGGGGGGCGGGGAGCTGTTTTTT. Its protein is CATGTSGGGGELFF. The genes are TRBV15 and TRBJ2-2; 7 bases agree with TRBD2. Germline V lookup: CDR1 LNHNV, CDR2 YYDKDF (reference sequence). V gave up 8 bases and J gave up 7 bases; unmatched junction bases: 10. CDR3 length: 14 residues.

V usage is TRBV10-3 and J usage is TRBJ2-2; D possibly corresponds to TRBD1 (6 bases). From germline, CDR1 is ENHRY and CDR2 SYGVKD. V was clipped by 6 bases and J by 7 bases, with 18 bases between them. The CDR3 covers 15 residues. CDR3 nucleotides: TGTGCCATCAGGTCGGACAGAAGGAACGGCGGGGAGCTGTTTTTT. The encoded protein is CAIRSDRRNGGELFF.

The chain employs TRBV6-5 and TRBJ2-7; D is ambiguous. Germline V CDR1 and CDR2: MNHEY, SVGAGI. This CDR3 spans 14 amino acids. V lost 6 bases and J 2 bases, leaving 14 bases between the germline ends. CDR3 nucleotide sequence: TGTGCCAGCAGCCGTACCTACTCAACCTACGAGCAGTACTTC. It translates to CASSRTYSTYEQYF.